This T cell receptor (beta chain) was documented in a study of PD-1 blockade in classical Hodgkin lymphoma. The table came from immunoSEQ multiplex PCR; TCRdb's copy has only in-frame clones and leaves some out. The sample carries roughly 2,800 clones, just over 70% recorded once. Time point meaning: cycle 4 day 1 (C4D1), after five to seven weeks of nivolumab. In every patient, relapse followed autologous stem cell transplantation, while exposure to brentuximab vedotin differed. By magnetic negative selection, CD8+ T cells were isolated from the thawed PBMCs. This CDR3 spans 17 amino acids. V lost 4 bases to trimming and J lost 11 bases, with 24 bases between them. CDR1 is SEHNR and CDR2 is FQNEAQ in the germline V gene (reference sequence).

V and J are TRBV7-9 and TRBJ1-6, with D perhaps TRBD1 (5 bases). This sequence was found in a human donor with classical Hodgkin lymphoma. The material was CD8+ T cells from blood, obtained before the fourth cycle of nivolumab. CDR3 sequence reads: CASSSFGGGDVLTPLHF. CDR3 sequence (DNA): TGTGCCAGCAGCTCATTCGGCGGGGGGGATGTTTTGACACCCCTCCACTTT.